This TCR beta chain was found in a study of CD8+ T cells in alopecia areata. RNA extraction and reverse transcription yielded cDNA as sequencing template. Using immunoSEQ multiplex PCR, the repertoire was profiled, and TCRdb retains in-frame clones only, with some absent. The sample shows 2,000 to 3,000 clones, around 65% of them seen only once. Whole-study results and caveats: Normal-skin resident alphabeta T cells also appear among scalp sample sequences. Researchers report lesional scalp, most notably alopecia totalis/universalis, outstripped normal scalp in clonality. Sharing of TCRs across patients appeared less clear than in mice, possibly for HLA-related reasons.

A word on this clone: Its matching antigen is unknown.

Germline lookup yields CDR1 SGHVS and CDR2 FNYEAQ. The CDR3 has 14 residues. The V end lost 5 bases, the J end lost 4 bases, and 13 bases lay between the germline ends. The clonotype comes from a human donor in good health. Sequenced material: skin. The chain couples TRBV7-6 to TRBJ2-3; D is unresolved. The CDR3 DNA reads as TGTGCCAGCAGCCCCTCGGTAGCCTCAGATACGCAGTATTTT. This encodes CASSPSVASDTQYF.